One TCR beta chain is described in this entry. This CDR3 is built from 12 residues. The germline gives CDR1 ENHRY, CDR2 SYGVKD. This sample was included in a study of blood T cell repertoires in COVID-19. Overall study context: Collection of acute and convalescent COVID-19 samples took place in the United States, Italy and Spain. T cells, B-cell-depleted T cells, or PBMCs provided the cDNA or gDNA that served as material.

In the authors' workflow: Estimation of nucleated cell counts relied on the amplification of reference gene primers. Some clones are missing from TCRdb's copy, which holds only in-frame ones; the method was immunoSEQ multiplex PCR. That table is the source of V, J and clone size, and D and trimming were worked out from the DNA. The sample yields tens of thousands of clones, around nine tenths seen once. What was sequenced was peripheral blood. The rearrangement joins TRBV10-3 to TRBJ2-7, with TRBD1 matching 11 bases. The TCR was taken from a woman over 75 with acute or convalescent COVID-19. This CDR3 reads CTTGTGGYEQYF. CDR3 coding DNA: TGTACCACGGGGACAGGGGGATACGAGCAGTACTTC.